A selection of T cell receptor beta chains follows, all from one sample in a study of cytomegalovirus exposure and HLA in healthy donors. Sequencing was performed with immunoSEQ multiplex PCR; in TCRdb, only in-frame clones are kept and a portion is missing. The profile shows over 120,000 clones, roughly 80% of them singletons. The sample was PBMCs. These receptors came from a woman aged 25 to 39 in good health and CMV-seronegative. Both conserved end residues are part of each CDR3. The order of the fields is CDR3 protein, CDR3 DNA, J gene, CDR3 length, D gene, V gene. D genes are given only for firm matches.

CASRGLGSYGYTF TGTGCCAGTAGGGGACTGGGGAGCTATGGCTACACCTTC TRBJ1-2 13 NA TRBV19
CASSVGVFGSYNEQFF TGTGCCAGCAGCGTAGGAGTATTTGGCTCCTACAATGAGCAGTTCTTC TRBJ2-1 16 NA TRBV9
CSVGLGCRGIF TGCAGCGTTGGGCTGGGCTGCCGAGGGATATTT TRBJ1-1 11 NA TRBV29-1
CASRDRAVYEQYF TGTGCCAGCAGGGACAGGGCAGTCTACGAGCAGTACTTC TRBJ2-7 13 TRBD1 TRBV6-1
CASSQGVGQPQHF TGTGCCAGCAGCCAGGGTGTGGGTCAGCCCCAGCATTTT TRBJ1-5 13 NA TRBV2
CASSRGPYEQYF TGTGCCAGCAGCAGGGGGCCCTACGAGCAGTACTTC TRBJ2-7 12 TRBD1 TRBV7-9
CSVGTSGSSYEQYF TGCAGCGTCGGGACTAGCGGGAGCTCCTACGAGCAGTACTTC TRBJ2-7 14 TRBD2 TRBV29-1
CASSSGGSLNDYTF TGTGCCAGCAGCTCGGGGGGCTCCCTAAATGACTACACCTTC TRBJ1-2 14 NA TRBV11-2
CASSLGGDQPQHF TGTGCCAGCAGCTTAGGCGGAGACCAGCCCCAGCATTTT TRBJ1-5 13 NA TRBV5-8
CASSRPLSYNEQFF TGTGCCAGCAGCCGCCCCTTGAGTTACAATGAGCAGTTCTTC TRBJ2-1 14 NA TRBV7-2
CARGGLAGDEQYF TGTGCCAGGGGGGGACTAGCGGGAGACGAGCAGTACTTC TRBJ2-7 13 TRBD2 TRBV2